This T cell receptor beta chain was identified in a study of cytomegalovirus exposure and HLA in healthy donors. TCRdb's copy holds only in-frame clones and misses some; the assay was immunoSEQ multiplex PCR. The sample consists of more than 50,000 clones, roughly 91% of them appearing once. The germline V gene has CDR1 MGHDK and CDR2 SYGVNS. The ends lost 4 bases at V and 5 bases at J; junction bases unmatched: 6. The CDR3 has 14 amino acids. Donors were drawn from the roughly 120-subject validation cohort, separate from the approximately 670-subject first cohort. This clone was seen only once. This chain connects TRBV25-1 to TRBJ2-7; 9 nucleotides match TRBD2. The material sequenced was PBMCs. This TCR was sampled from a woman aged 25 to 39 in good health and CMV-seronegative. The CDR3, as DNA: TGTGCCAGCAGTGCCGGACTAGCGTCCCACGAGCAGTACTTC. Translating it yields CASSAGLASHEQYF.